These T cell receptor beta chains were read from a single sample in a study of blood T cells in healthy people across ages. TCRdb processed the 5' RACE reads anew with MiXCR; each CDR3 protein has one entry. The table shows about 1.8 million distinct CDR3 sequences, with 40% to 55% occurring only once. Sequenced sample: blood. The receptors come from a middle-aged woman in good health. Both conserved end residues are part of each CDR3. Each record gives: clone size, CDR3 length, V gene, D gene, J gene, CDR3 protein, CDR3 DNA. D genes are given only for firm matches. Clone size is stated in some rows and not others, as once, few, many or a class when expanded.

abundance: few; len: 13; v_gene: TRBV27; d_gene: .; j_gene: TRBJ2-5; CDR3aa: CASSNTGEETQYF; CDR3nt: TGTGCCAGCAGTAACACGGGGGAAGAGACCCAGTACTTC
abundance: .; len: 17; v_gene: TRBV21-1; d_gene: .; j_gene: TRBJ2-4; CDR3aa: CASSKGGRMRAKNIQYF; CDR3nt: TGTGCCAGCAGCAAAGGGGGCAGAATGAGGGCCAAAAACATTCAGTACTTC
abundance: few; len: 16; v_gene: TRBV4-3; d_gene: TRBD1; j_gene: TRBJ1-2; CDR3aa: CASSQDSSPGGDGYTF; CDR3nt: TGCGCCAGCAGCCAAGATAGCAGCCCAGGGGGTGATGGCTACACCTTC
abundance: once; len: 16; v_gene: TRBV9; d_gene: TRBD1; j_gene: TRBJ2-2; CDR3aa: CASSVRTGAATGELFF; CDR3nt: TGTGCCAGCAGCGTACGGACAGGGGCGGCGACCGGGGAGCTGTTTTTT
abundance: .; len: 15; v_gene: TRBV15; d_gene: .; j_gene: TRBJ1-1; CDR3aa: CATSRPGSMNTEAFF; CDR3nt: TGTGCCACCAGCAGACCAGGGAGCATGAACACTGAAGCTTTCTTT
abundance: few; len: 17; v_gene: TRBV14; d_gene: .; j_gene: TRBJ1-2; CDR3aa: CASSQRARGFSNYGYTF; CDR3nt: TGTGCCAGCAGCCAGCGGGCCAGGGGATTTAGTAACTATGGCTACACCTTC
abundance: .; len: 15; v_gene: TRBV29-1; d_gene: .; j_gene: TRBJ2-3; CDR3aa: CSVGVAEFSTDTQYF; CDR3nt: TGCAGCGTGGGAGTGGCGGAGTTTAGCACAGATACGCAGTATTTT
abundance: .; len: 16; v_gene: TRBV12-3/TRBV12-4; d_gene: .; j_gene: TRBJ2-1; CDR3aa: CASSLKAIVRVDEQFF; CDR3nt: TGTGCCAGCAGTTTAAAGGCAATAGTCAGGGTCGATGAGCAGTTTTTC
abundance: .; len: 16; v_gene: TRBV7-2; d_gene: TRBD1; j_gene: TRBJ2-4; CDR3aa: CASSLARGGGKNTQYF; CDR3nt: TGTGCCAGCAGCTTAGCGAGAGGGGGCGGCAAAAACACTCAGTACTTC
abundance: .; len: 16; v_gene: TRBV4-2; d_gene: .; j_gene: TRBJ1-2; CDR3aa: CASSQDSGTSNYGYTF; CDR3nt: TGTGCCAGCAGCCAAGACTCCGGGACCTCTAACTATGGCTACACCTTC
abundance: .; len: 15; v_gene: TRBV7-2; d_gene: .; j_gene: TRBJ2-5; CDR3aa: CASSFQAGWGETQYF; CDR3nt: TGTGCCAGCAGCTTTCAAGCAGGGTGGGGAGAGACCCAGTACTTC
abundance: .; len: 14; v_gene: TRBV20-1; d_gene: .; j_gene: TRBJ2-1; CDR3aa: CSASQGSTLNEQFF; CDR3nt: TGCAGTGCTAGTCAGGGCAGCACTCTCAATGAGCAGTTCTTC
abundance: .; len: 14; v_gene: TRBV3-1; d_gene: .; j_gene: TRBJ2-5; CDR3aa: CVSSQAAGQETQYF; CDR3nt: TGTGTCAGCAGCCAAGCTGCGGGCCAAGAGACCCAGTACTTC
abundance: .; len: 16; v_gene: TRBV5-1; d_gene: .; j_gene: TRBJ2-3; CDR3aa: CASSSNVVISTDTQYF; CDR3nt: TGCGCCAGCAGCTCGAATGTGGTGATTAGCACAGATACGCAGTATTTT
abundance: .; len: 14; v_gene: TRBV7-2; d_gene: .; j_gene: TRBJ1-1; CDR3aa: CASSFSTTNTEAFF; CDR3nt: TGTGCCAGCAGCTTTAGCACCACCAACACTGAAGCTTTCTTT
abundance: .; len: 15; v_gene: TRBV7-8; d_gene: TRBD1; j_gene: TRBJ1-1; CDR3aa: CASSTGTGVDTEAFF; CDR3nt: TGTGCCAGCAGCACCGGGACAGGGGTCGACACTGAAGCTTTCTTT
abundance: .; len: 13; v_gene: TRBV24-1; d_gene: .; j_gene: TRBJ2-5; CDR3aa: CATSGGRKETQYF; CDR3nt: TGTGCCACCAGTGGGGGCCGAAAAGAGACCCAGTACTTC
abundance: few; len: 15; v_gene: TRBV7-9; d_gene: TRBD1; j_gene: TRBJ2-7; CDR3aa: CASSSDRSSWEEQYF; CDR3nt: TGTGCCAGCAGCTCGGACAGGTCCTCATGGGAAGAGCAGTACTTC
abundance: .; len: 15; v_gene: TRBV12-3/TRBV12-4; d_gene: .; j_gene: TRBJ1-2; CDR3aa: CASSPARAASYGYTF; CDR3nt: TGTGCCAGCAGCCCGGCGCGGGCAGCCTCATATGGCTACACCTTC
abundance: many; len: 15; v_gene: TRBV12-3/TRBV12-4; d_gene: .; j_gene: TRBJ2-7; CDR3aa: CASSPMDTAKYEQYF; CDR3nt: TGTGCCAGCAGCCCCATGGACACGGCTAAGTACGAGCAGTACTTC
abundance: .; len: 16; v_gene: TRBV5-1; d_gene: TRBD1; j_gene: TRBJ2-1; CDR3aa: CASSLVAGGAQNEQFF; CDR3nt: TGCGCCAGCAGCTTGGTGGCAGGGGGCGCCCAGAATGAGCAGTTCTTC
abundance: .; len: 16; v_gene: TRBV24-1; d_gene: TRBD2; j_gene: TRBJ2-3; CDR3aa: CATSDASGGLPDTQYF; CDR3nt: TGTGCCACCAGTGATGCTAGCGGGGGCCTACCAGATACGCAGTATTTT
abundance: .; len: 14; v_gene: TRBV5-1; d_gene: .; j_gene: TRBJ1-5; CDR3aa: CASSSGQLNQPQHF; CDR3nt: TGCGCCAGCAGCTCCGGACAGCTCAATCAGCCCCAGCATTTT
abundance: few; len: 19; v_gene: TRBV5-8; d_gene: TRBD2; j_gene: TRBJ2-1; CDR3aa: CASNGLRLAGTIPTNEQFF; CDR3nt: TGTGCCAGCAACGGATTACGGCTAGCGGGGACAATCCCCACCAATGAGCAGTTCTTC
abundance: .; len: 19; v_gene: TRBV6-2/TRBV6-3; d_gene: TRBD2; j_gene: TRBJ2-4; CDR3aa: CASSPGGALAGGPWNIQYF; CDR3nt: TGTGCCAGCAGCCCTGGCGGGGCACTAGCGGGGGGGCCTTGGAACATTCAGTACTTC
abundance: few; len: 12; v_gene: TRBV11-3; d_gene: .; j_gene: TRBJ2-1; CDR3aa: CASSLLMCEQFF; CDR3nt: TGTGCCAGCAGCTTATTGATGTGTGAGCAGTTCTTC
abundance: few; len: 13; v_gene: TRBV20-1; d_gene: .; j_gene: TRBJ2-3; CDR3aa: CSASRSIIDTQYF; CDR3nt: TGCAGTGCTAGTCGGTCCATTATCGATACGCAGTATTTT
abundance: .; len: 17; v_gene: TRBV9; d_gene: .; j_gene: TRBJ2-3; CDR3aa: CASSVEGGAVDTDTQYF; CDR3nt: TGTGCCAGCAGCGTAGAAGGGGGGGCAGTGGACACAGATACGCAGTATTTT